These 29 T cell receptor beta chains were all obtained from the same sample, sequenced in a study of CD8 T cells in Susac syndrome. Reverse transcription of roughly 0.45 to 1 ug RNA used random hexamers. TCRdb re-analysed the immunoSEQ multiplex PCR reads in MiXCR, keeping a single row per CDR3 protein. The sample yields some 250,000 distinct CDR3 sequences, about 96% seen once. What was sequenced was CD4+ T cells from PBMCs. The receptor source for this set is a human donor with Susac syndrome.

This chain links TRBV12-3 or TRBV12-4 with TRBJ1-3, with 7 bases that match TRBD1. This CDR3 has 15 residues. With 3 bases clipped from V and 2 bases from J, the junction kept 4 bases outside the gene matches. In DNA, the CDR3 is TGTGCCAGCAGTTTGAAGGACAGGCCTGGAAACACCATATATTTT. Protein: CASSLKDRPGNTIYF.

The chain combines TRBV25-1 with TRBJ1-1; D is uncertain. The germline CDR1 and CDR2 sequences are MGHDK and SYGVNS. CDR3 length: 16 residues. Deletions cut 2 bases from V and 4 bases from J, with 17 bases between. The CDR3 is CASSEPVGVGITEAFF. DNA of the CDR3: TGTGCCAGCAGTGAACCCGTTGGTGTAGGGATCACTGAAGCTTTCTTT. Looking up the rest from reference TRBV25-1 and TRBJ1-1 gives the full variable domain: EADIYQTPRYLVIGTGKKITLECSQTMGHDKMYWYQQDPGMELHLIHYSYGVNSTEKGDLSSESTVSRIRTEHFPLTLESARPSHTSQYLCASSEPVGVGITEAFFGQGTRLTVV.

This rearrangement joins TRBV27 to TRBJ1-2; no firm D call. Per the germline V gene, CDR1 is MNHEY and CDR2 is SMNVEV (reference sequence). This CDR3 comprises 13 residues. V was pared by 2 bases and J by 8 bases, with 12 bases between. Here the CDR3 reads CASSLQVGSGYTF. CDR3 DNA sequence: TGTGCCAGCAGTTTACAAGTCGGGTCCGGCTACACCTTC.

The chain carries TRBV7-9 and TRBJ1-1; 8 nucleotides line up with TRBD1. The junction had 5 bases not matched to a gene; V was cut back by 6 bases and J by 2 bases. The CDR3 totals 14 residues. The germline gives CDR1 SEHNR, CDR2 FQNEAQ (reference sequence). CDR3 sequence: CASSRSGGNTEAFF. CDR3 sequence (DNA): TGTGCCAGCAGTCGCTCAGGGGGCAACACTGAAGCTTTCTTT.

J is TRBJ2-5 and V is TRBV5-4, with D unclear. V was shortened by 3 bases and J by 5 bases, with 14 bases between the two germline ends. Germline V gene data show CDR1 as SGHNT and CDR2 as YYREEE (reference sequence). The length of the CDR3 is 14 residues. DNA for the CDR3: TGTGCCAGCAGCTCGCCGGTGGGTATGGAGACCCAGTACTTC. Translated, it gives CASSSPVGMETQYF.

J is TRBJ1-1 and V is TRBV30, with D possibly TRBD1 on 6 matching bases. Germline CDR1 GTSNPN, CDR2 SVGIG (reference sequence). The V end lost 3 bases, the J end lost 5 bases, and 16 bases lay between the germline ends. This CDR3 region has 14 residues. The CDR3 DNA reads as TGTGCCTGGAGCCCAGGGGCAGGGCGGACTGAAGCTTTCTTT. It codes for CAWSPGAGRTEAFF. Looking up the rest from reference TRBV30 and TRBJ1-1 gives the full variable domain: SQTIHQWPATLVQPVGSPLSLECTVEGTSNPNLYWYRQAAGRGLQLLFYSVGIGQISSEVPQNLSASRPQDRQFILSSKKLLLSDSGFYLCAWSPGAGRTEAFFGQGTRLTVV.

The chain recombines TRBV30 with TRBJ1-2, with 8 nucleotides matching TRBD1. The V gene end was trimmed by 6 bases and the J gene end by 2 bases; junction bases not matched to a gene: 8. Germline CDR1 is GTSNPN and CDR2 is SVGIG (reference sequence). The CDR3 loop spans 14 amino acids. For the CDR3, the DNA is TGTGCCTGCCCCCACCGGGACAGGAACTATGGCTACACCTTC. It is translated as CACPHRDRNYGYTF.

CDR3 residues: CATSRFAGGNTEAFF. As DNA, the CDR3 is TGTGCCACCAGCAGATTCGCCGGGGGGAACACTGAAGCTTTCTTT. The chain combines TRBV15 with TRBJ1-1, with D possibly TRBD1 on 5 matching bases. The germline CDR1 and CDR2 sequences are LNHNV and YYDKDF (reference sequence). This CDR3 has 15 residues. The V end was cut by 2 bases, the J end by 1 base, with 11 bases between.

The chain joins TRBV20-1 to TRBJ2-7; 10 nucleotides match TRBD1. The length of the CDR3 is 15 residues. The V and J ends lost 6 bases and 2 bases, in that order; junction bases with no gene match: 10. Germline V gene lookup returns CDR1 DFQATT and CDR2 SNEGSKA (reference sequence). CDR3 sequence (DNA): TGCAGTGCGAAACCGGGACAGGGGTTTACCTACGAGCAGTACTTC. Translating gives CSAKPGQGFTYEQYF.

This chain joins TRBV18 and TRBJ1-5; 7 bases agree with TRBD1. The length of the CDR3 is 16 residues. In germline, CDR1 is KGHSH, CDR2 LQKENI. J lost 2 bases, V lost 1 base, and 5 bases had no gene match. The CDR3: CASSPRQGEGNQPQHF. The CDR3 DNA sequence: TGTGCCAGCTCACCACGACAGGGAGAGGGCAATCAGCCCCAGCATTTT.

This rearrangement joins TRBV18 to TRBJ1-1, with D possibly TRBD1 on 5 matching bases. Germline CDR1 and CDR2: KGHSH and LQKENI. Trimming cost V 1 base and J 4 bases, with 13 bases left between them. The CDR3 is 15 residues long. The CDR3 loop is CASSPLTARGTEAFF. CDR3 nucleotides: TGTGCCAGCTCACCACTCACCGCGAGGGGCACTGAAGCTTTCTTT.

J is TRBJ2-3 and V is TRBV9, with TRBD2 identical over 9 bases. The CDR3 has 15 amino acids. The J segment lost 5 bases and the V segment lost 3 bases, leaving 7 bases of the junction unmatched. Germline assignment: CDR1 SGDLS and CDR2 YYNGEE. In DNA, the CDR3 is TGTGCCAGCAGCGCGACTAGCGGTGAAGGAGATACGCAGTATTTT. This sequence encodes CASSATSGEGDTQYF.

This chain uses TRBV25-1 with TRBJ1-1, with D uncertain. V was pared by 6 bases and J by 1 base, with 6 bases between. Germline values: CDR1 MGHDK, CDR2 SYGVNS. The CDR3 length is 12 residues. DNA of the CDR3: TGTGCCAGCAGAACACAGAACACTGAAGCTTTCTTT. This encodes CASRTQNTEAFF. Filled out from reference TRBV25-1 and TRBJ1-1, the complete variable domain reads EADIYQTPRYLVIGTGKKITLECSQTMGHDKMYWYQQDPGMELHLIHYSYGVNSTEKGDLSSESTVSRIRTEHFPLTLESARPSHTSQYLCASRTQNTEAFFGQGTRLTVV.

V is TRBV11-1 and J is TRBJ2-5, with 10 bases aligning to TRBD2. CDR1 is SGHAT, CDR2 FQDESV, per germline (reference sequence). The CDR3 has 17 amino acids. V trimming: 4 bases; J trimming: 3 bases; junction bases outside the gene matches: 11. CDR3 nucleotides: TGTGCCAGCAGCTCCCGATCGGGACTAGCGCGAAAAGAGACCCAGTACTTC. Translation: CASSSRSGLARKETQYF.

The J gene is TRBJ2-1, the V gene TRBV7-9, with 7 bases aligning to TRBD2. CDR1 and CDR2 from the germline V gene are SEHNR and FQNEAQ (reference sequence). CDR3 size: 15 residues. With V trimmed by 0 bases and J by 2 bases, 1 base remained unmatched. The CDR3 sequence: CASSLAGRAYNEQFF. Here the CDR3 DNA reads TGTGCCAGCAGCTTAGCGGGGAGGGCCTACAATGAGCAGTTCTTC. Using reference TRBV7-9 and TRBJ2-1 for the parts outside the CDR3, the full variable domain is DTGVSQNPRHKITKRGQNVTFRCDPISEHNRLYWYRQTLGQGPEFLTYFQNEAQLEKSRLLSDRFSAERPKGSFSTLEIQRTEQGDSAMYLCASSLAGRAYNEQFFGPGTRLTVL.

CDR3 region: CASSRGQRGGNTIYF. CDR3 nucleotides: TGTGCCAGCAGTCGCGGACAGCGGGGAGGAAACACCATATATTTT. This sequence joins TRBV6-5 and TRBJ1-3; perhaps TRBD1 as D (6 bases). The germline gives CDR1 MNHEY, CDR2 SVGAGI. Trimming pared 5 bases from V and 4 bases from J, leaving 15 bases between. CDR3 length equals 15 residues.

The rearrangement uses TRBV28 and TRBJ2-3, with D possibly being TRBD2 (6 bases). V gave up 10 bases and J gave up 3 bases, with 11 bases separating them. CDR1 is MDHEN and CDR2 is SYDVKM in the germline V gene. This CDR3 has 12 amino acids. The CDR3, as DNA: TGTGCCACCGCGGGACCGACAGATACGCAGTATTTT. This encodes CATAGPTDTQYF.

The chain links TRBV18 to TRBJ2-1; D gene uncertain. The CDR3 totals 16 residues. V lost 0 bases and J 0 bases, leaving 9 bases between the germline ends. Germline V gives CDR1 KGHSH, CDR2 LQKENI. The CDR3 sequence is CASSPPARSSYNEQFF. Written as DNA, the CDR3 is TGTGCCAGCTCACCACCGGCAAGGAGCTCCTACAATGAGCAGTTCTTC.

The table lists this clonotype with a count of one. The rearrangement joins TRBV5-1 to TRBJ2-4, with a possible D match to TRBD1 (6 bases). The CDR3 runs to 11 residues. V lost 4 bases to trimming and J lost 13 bases, with 12 bases between them. Per the germline V gene, CDR1 is SGHRS and CDR2 is YFSETQ. CDR3 sequence: CASSVDSQQYF. The CDR3 bases are TGCGCCAGCAGCGTGGACAGCCAACAGTACTTC.

This chain links TRBV6-5 with TRBJ2-1; possibly TRBD2 for D (5 bases). The CDR3 spans 15 residues. V shed 6 bases and J shed 10 bases, with 22 bases lying between them. The germline gives CDR1 MNHEY, CDR2 SVGAGI. The CDR3 protein is CASSLGLADGGEQFF. The CDR3 DNA reads as TGTGCCAGCAGCCTCGGACTCGCTGATGGAGGAGAGCAGTTCTTC.

The chain uses TRBV30 and TRBJ1-5; D unclear. Per germline, CDR1 GTSNPN and CDR2 SVGIG (reference sequence). Trimming stripped 0 bases from V and 7 bases from J, with 13 bases between. The CDR3 sequence is 14 residues long. The CDR3 sequence is CAWSVAETGQPQHF. The CDR3 DNA reads TGTGCCTGGAGTGTAGCGGAAACCGGGCAGCCCCAGCATTTT.

CDR3 nucleotides: TGTGCCAGCAGGCGCCCGGGACAGGGGGCTCGGGGGCAGTTCTTC. Its protein is CASRRPGQGARGQFF. The gene calls are TRBV7-8 and TRBJ2-1; 12 bases are a match to TRBD1. The CDR3 is 15 amino acids. V was clipped by 6 bases and J by 12 bases; unmatched bases: 12. In germline, CDR1 is SGHVS, CDR2 FQNEAQ.

J is TRBJ1-5 and V is TRBV7-8; 9 nucleotides line up with TRBD1. The J segment lost 7 bases and the V segment lost 4 bases, leaving 8 bases of the junction unmatched. Germline CDR1 reads SGHVS; CDR2 reads FQNEAQ. This CDR3 is 15 amino acids long. CDR3 protein: CASSSGQGWGQPQHF. As DNA, the CDR3 is TGTGCCAGCAGCTCCGGACAGGGGTGGGGCCAGCCCCAGCATTTT.

This chain uses TRBV30 with TRBJ1-1; no firm D call. There are 14 residues in the CDR3. Germline CDR1 GTSNPN, CDR2 SVGIG (reference sequence). Trimming removed 4 bases from V and 1 base from J, with 13 bases in between. For the CDR3, the DNA is TGTGCCTGGATTTCACGCGGCAGGAACACTGAAGCTTTCTTT. Protein sequence: CAWISRGRNTEAFF.

V and J are TRBV4-1 and TRBJ2-5; 9 bases are shared with TRBD1. CDR3 length: 16 residues. J was trimmed by 0 bases and V by 4 bases; bases with no gene match: 6. Germline assignment: CDR1 MGHRA and CDR2 YSYEKL. CDR3 nucleotides: TGCGCCAGCAGCCGAACCGGGACAGGGTACCAAGAGACCCAGTACTTC. Encoded protein: CASSRTGTGYQETQYF.

The rearrangement links TRBV3-1 to TRBJ1-1; D not resolved. Trimming cost V 1 base and J 4 bases, with 7 bases left between them. The CDR3 has 13 residues. Per germline, CDR1 LGHDT and CDR2 YNNKEL (reference sequence). This CDR3 reads CASSQVVRTEAFF. The CDR3 coding sequence is TGTGCCAGCAGCCAAGTGGTGCGCACTGAAGCTTTCTTT. Looking up the rest from reference TRBV3-1 and TRBJ1-1 gives the full variable domain: DTAVSQTPKYLVTQMGNDKSIKCEQNLGHDTMYWYKQDSKKFLKIMFSYNNKELIINETVPNRFSPKSPDKAHLNLHINSLELGDSAVYFCASSQVVRTEAFFGQGTRLTVV.

The rearrangement uses TRBV29-1 and TRBJ2-7, with D possibly being TRBD2 (5 bases). V dropped 6 bases and J dropped 6 bases, with 24 bases sitting between them. There are 15 residues in the CDR3. Germline CDR1 and CDR2: SQVTM and ANQGSEA. The DNA of the CDR3 is TGCAGCGTCGAGGGTGCGTCGGCAATATCAAGCGAGCAGTACTTC. This gives the protein CSVEGASAISSEQYF.

The genes are TRBV12-3 or TRBV12-4 and TRBJ2-1, with a tentative D call TRBD2 (5 bases). The CDR3 runs to 18 residues. Trimming took 7 bases from V and 6 from J, leaving 28 bases between them. The CDR3 DNA reads TGTGCCAGCACCCCCCCTCCGATGCGGGTGGGATGGGGCAATGAGCAGTTCTTC. Its translation: CASTPPPMRVGWGNEQFF.

V and J are TRBV20-1 and TRBJ2-1; 8 positions match TRBD2. Germline V gene data show CDR1 as DFQATT and CDR2 as SNEGSKA (reference sequence). The V gene end was trimmed by 0 bases and the J gene end by 1 base; junction bases not matched to a gene: 8. CDR3 length: 17 amino acids. CDR3 bases: TGCAGTGCTAGAGATCCCGGACTAGCCAGATCCTACAATGAGCAGTTCTTC. This codes for CSARDPGLARSYNEQFF.